These 5 T cell receptor beta chains originate from one sample sequenced in a study of blood T cell repertoires in COVID-19. Measured with immunoSEQ multiplex PCR; TCRdb has only the in-frame clones, and not every one. This table holds about 19,000 clones, 85% found once. The sample taken for sequencing was peripheral blood. The receptors were gathered from a man older than 75 with acute or convalescent COVID-19.

V usage is TRBV6-6 and J usage is TRBJ1-6; D is unresolved. V lost 0 bases and J lost 9, with 15 bases in between. The germline CDR1 and CDR2 sequences are MNHNY and SVGAGI (reference sequence). The CDR3 sequence is 16 residues long. CDR3 in amino acids: CASSYSLSGGVSPLHF. The CDR3 DNA follows: TGTGCCAGCAGTTACTCTCTCTCGGGCGGGGTTTCACCCCTCCACTTT.

This clone has ten or more counts. J is TRBJ2-3 and V is TRBV6-4; 11 positions agree with TRBD2. V lost 3 bases and J lost 5; bases outside the gene matches: 4. Germline CDR1 and CDR2: MRHNA and SNTAGT. The CDR3 length is 15 residues. Written as DNA, the CDR3 is TGTGCCAGCAGTGATACTAGCGGGGGAGGAGATACGCAGTATTTT. Protein sequence: CASSDTSGGGDTQYF.

The chain combines TRBV28 with TRBJ1-6; 8 nucleotides line up with TRBD1. In germline, CDR1 is MDHEN, CDR2 SYDVKM. V gave up 3 bases and J gave up 8 bases; unmatched junction bases: 9. The CDR3 is made up of 16 amino acids. CDR3 nucleotides: TGTGCCAGCAGTTTCGCAGGGGGCCAAAATTATTCACCCCTCCACTTT. Its protein is CASSFAGGQNYSPLHF.

This clone has only one observation. The chain recombines TRBV6-5 with TRBJ1-2, with 7 bases fitting TRBD1. V shed 0 bases and J 4 bases; nucleotides not matched to a gene: 2. Germline V gene lookup returns CDR1 MNHEY and CDR2 SVGAGI. The CDR3 covers 14 residues. CDR3 in DNA: TGTGCCAGCAGTTACTCCCGGGACAGCTATGGCTACACCTTC. Protein sequence: CASSYSRDSYGYTF.

V and J are TRBV5-4 and TRBJ1-6; D unclear. There are 14 residues in the CDR3. The V end lost 2 bases, the J end lost 10 bases, and 13 bases lay between the germline ends. Germline V gene data show CDR1 as SGHNT and CDR2 as YYREEE (reference sequence). The CDR3 nucleotides read TGTGCCAGCAGCTTTGGTCGGTCAGGCTCACCCCTCCACTTT. Translating it yields CASSFGRSGSPLHF. Looking up the rest from reference TRBV5-4 and TRBJ1-6 gives the full variable domain: ETGVTQSPTHLIKTRGQQVTLRCSSQSGHNTVSWYQQALGQGPQFIFQYYREEENGRGNFPPRFSGLQFPNYSSELNVNALELDDSALYLCASSFGRSGSPLHFGNGTRLTVT.